This T cell receptor beta chain was recorded in a study of Ad26.COV2.S vaccination and SARS-CoV-2 variants. Study-level points and caveats: Recipients given vaccine exceeded placebo recipients in spike-specific TCR breadth.

The CDR3 loop spans 12 amino acids. Germline loops: CDR1 KGHSH, CDR2 LQKENI. Trimming took off 0 bases at V and 7 bases at J, with 4 bases between the two ends. Method: immunoSEQ multiplex PCR; TCRdb's copy keeps in-frame clones and lacks some. The sample includes about 440,000 clones, about 83% of them seen just once. Specified treatment: some 20 received Ad26.COV2.S at low or high dose, single or two shots; about five received placebo; per-sample allocation not given. Collection of the samples took place on day 63 after the first injection of vaccine or placebo. This clone was counted only a few times. Its antigen is unknown.

This sample comprised peripheral blood, obtained in a trial of Ad26.COV2.S vaccine versus placebo. The receptor was derived from a person between 18 and 59 years old who received the Ad26.COV2.S COVID-19 vaccine or a placebo. V gene TRBV18 combines with J gene TRBJ1-5, with unresolved D. The CDR3 spells CASSPPGQPQHF. The CDR3 region has the DNA TGTGCCAGCTCACCACCGGGACAGCCCCAGCATTTT.